This T cell receptor beta chain is drawn from a study of cytomegalovirus exposure and HLA in healthy donors. On the study more broadly: An earlier analysis found roughly 100 million unique TCR beta sequences from around 180 million T cells. General study findings and limits: Presence/absence analyses took donor sequencing depth as roughly uniform. Reportedly, fewer N-insertions than the approximately 650-donor mean appeared in an Asian-associated ancestry cluster in a later analysis.

Concerning this clone: What it recognizes is unknown.

The PCR had 60 Vbeta and 13 Jbeta primers. Original analysis: About 9.9 million of the 60 million to 90 million unique TCR beta chains counted in a later analysis were shared. The table came from immunoSEQ multiplex PCR; TCRdb's copy has only in-frame clones and leaves some out. Clone size and V and J calls were adopted from that table, with D and trimming inferred from the DNA. The sample has 90,000 to 130,000 clones; more than 60% are singletons. The CDR3 spans 18 residues. Trimming removed 0 bases from V and 5 bases from J; junction bases left unmatched: 9. In germline, CDR1 is SGHAT, CDR2 FQNNGV. Sample: PBMCs. The receptor was derived from a young man in good health and CMV-seropositive. The chain links TRBV11-2 to TRBJ2-3; the match to TRBD2 covers 12 bases. CDR3 in amino acids: CASSLEYPSGGARDTQYF. CDR3 bases: TGTGCCAGCAGCTTAGAGTATCCTAGCGGGGGGGCAAGAGATACGCAGTATTTT.